The 11 T cell receptor beta chains listed next were all sequenced from one sample in a study of cytomegalovirus exposure and HLA in healthy donors. Repertoires were generated with immunoSEQ multiplex PCR, while TCRdb's copy carries only in-frame clones and drops some. This sample has approximately 300,000 clones, with more than 80% found just once. Sequencing was performed on PBMCs. These receptors originate from a woman under 30 in good health and CMV-seronegative.

The chain is built from TRBV15 and TRBJ2-1; D may be TRBD2 (6 bases). V was cut by 1 base and J by 5 bases, with 12 bases left in between. CDR3 length equals 15 residues. Looked up from germline, CDR1 is LNHNV and CDR2 is YYDKDF (reference sequence). CDR3 sequence reads: CATSRVGSGNNEQFF. In nucleotides, the CDR3 is TGTGCCACCAGCAGAGTTGGTAGCGGAAACAATGAGCAGTTCTTC.

The V and J genes are TRBV7-9 and TRBJ1-4, with 7 bases fitting TRBD1. V lost 3 bases to trimming and J lost 1 base; unmatched junction nucleotides: 14. CDR1 and CDR2 (germline): SEHNR, FQNEAQ (reference sequence). The CDR3 is 19 residues long. The CDR3 sequence is CASSFRLNLRDRTNEKLFF. CDR3 in DNA: TGTGCCAGCAGCTTCAGACTTAACCTCCGGGACAGAACTAATGAAAAACTGTTTTTT.

This clone was picked up one time. This chain joins TRBV6-5 and TRBJ2-7, with D possibly matching TRBD1 (6 bases). V lost 5 bases, J lost 2 bases, and 13 bases lay in between. The CDR3 totals 14 residues. Germline loops: CDR1 MNHEY, CDR2 SVGAGI. CDR3 nucleotide sequence: TGTGCCAGCAGTCTAAACAGGGTGGCCTACGAGCAGTACTTC. Translated, it gives CASSLNRVAYEQYF.

The chain uses TRBV29-1 and TRBJ2-3; 7 nucleotides agree with TRBD2. CDR1 SQVTM and CDR2 ANQGSEA come from the germline V gene. The CDR3 runs 13 residues. V shed 7 bases and J 5 bases; nucleotides not matched to a gene: 9. The CDR3 DNA reads as TGCAGCGCAACGGGCGGGAGTGGAGATACGCAGTATTTT. This gives the protein CSATGGSGDTQYF.

CDR3 sequence: CASSLAGAVGANVLTF. The DNA of the CDR3 is TGTGCCAGCAGCTTAGCAGGGGCGGTAGGGGCCAACGTCCTGACTTTC. The rearrangement joins TRBV11-2 to TRBJ2-6; possibly TRBD1 for D (6 bases). V shed 1 base and J shed 4 bases, with 11 bases lying between them. The germline V gene has CDR1 SGHAT and CDR2 FQNNGV. This CDR3 spans 16 amino acids.

This clone was detected a few times. V usage is TRBV4-3 and J usage is TRBJ1-2; D remains unclear. The CDR3 loop spans 16 amino acids. Germline loops: CDR1 LGHNA, CDR2 YSLEER. The germline V and J ends were trimmed by 4 bases and 0 bases, with 15 bases remaining between them. CDR3 DNA sequence: TGCGCCAGCAGCCTCAGTAGAGGGAGCACTAACTATGGCTACACCTTC. Its protein product is CASSLSRGSTNYGYTF.

This clone was recorded a few times. The J gene is TRBJ2-2, the V gene TRBV30; D may be TRBD1 (5 bases). The ends were cut back, 8 bases at V and 7 bases at J, with 14 bases in the middle. The CDR3 is 12 amino acids. Per the germline V gene, CDR1 is GTSNPN and CDR2 is SVGIG (reference sequence). The CDR3 nucleotides read TGTGCCGCAGGGAAGGGCGGCGGGGAGCTGTTTTTT. Protein: CAAGKGGGELFF.

The chain couples TRBV18 to TRBJ1-2; 10 bases agree with TRBD1. This CDR3 has 17 residues. The germline gives CDR1 KGHSH, CDR2 LQKENI. The J segment lost 6 bases and the V segment lost 2 bases, leaving 12 bases of the junction unmatched. CDR3 sequence (DNA): TGTGCCAGCTCACCATATGTTCCGGGACAGGGGAGGAATGGCTACACCTTC. Translating it yields CASSPYVPGQGRNGYTF.

The chain is built from TRBV30 and TRBJ2-7, with D tentatively TRBD2 (6 bases). This CDR3 contains 13 residues. Trimming pared 2 bases from V and 5 bases from J, leaving 13 bases between. From germline, CDR1 is GTSNPN and CDR2 SVGIG (reference sequence). DNA of the CDR3: TGTGCCTGGAGTCCCGGAGGGGTCCACGAGCAGTACTTC. It is translated as CAWSPGGVHEQYF.

A few counts support this clone. This chain joins TRBV7-6 and TRBJ2-7; 7 bases are a match to TRBD1. The CDR3 is made up of 14 amino acids. CDR1 and CDR2 from the germline V gene are SGHVS and FNYEAQ. V trimming: 1 base; J trimming: 6 bases; junction bases outside the gene matches: 6. CDR3 amino acids: CASSLGGQTREQYF. The CDR3 coding sequence is TGTGCCAGCAGCTTAGGGGGACAGACCCGCGAGCAGTACTTC.

The V and J genes are TRBV2 and TRBJ1-1, with 7 bases fitting TRBD1. Germline CDR1 and CDR2: SNHLY and FYNNEI. CDR3 length: 14 residues. Trimming at V came to 8 bases and at J to 0 bases, leaving 6 bases not matched to a gene. This CDR3 reads CASGQTGMNTEAFF. The CDR3 DNA sequence: TGTGCCAGCGGACAGACAGGGATGAACACTGAAGCTTTCTTT.